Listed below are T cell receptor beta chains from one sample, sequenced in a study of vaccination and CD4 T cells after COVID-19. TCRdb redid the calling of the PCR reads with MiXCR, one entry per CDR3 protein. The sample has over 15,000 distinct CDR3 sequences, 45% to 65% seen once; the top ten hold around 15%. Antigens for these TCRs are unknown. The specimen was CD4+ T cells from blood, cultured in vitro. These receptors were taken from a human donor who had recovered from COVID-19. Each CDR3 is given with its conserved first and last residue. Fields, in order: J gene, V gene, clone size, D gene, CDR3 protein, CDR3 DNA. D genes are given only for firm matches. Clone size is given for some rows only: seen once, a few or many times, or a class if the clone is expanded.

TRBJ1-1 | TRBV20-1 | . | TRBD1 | CSASGRGSEAFF | TGCAGTGCTAGTGGCAGGGGGTCTGAAGCTTTCTTT
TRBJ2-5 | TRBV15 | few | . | CAATPGIRETQYF | TGTGCCGCGACCCCGGGGATTCGAGAGACCCAGTACTTC
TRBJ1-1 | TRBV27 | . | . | CASSLTGTVNTEAFF | TGTGCCAGCAGCTTAACCGGGACGGTGAACACTGAAGCTTTCTTT
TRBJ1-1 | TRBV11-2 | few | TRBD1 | CASSTQGGTEAFF | TGTGCCAGCAGCACACAGGGGGGCACTGAAGCTTTCTTT
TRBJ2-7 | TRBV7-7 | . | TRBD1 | CASSSGQGNEQYF | TGTGCTAGCAGCTCGGGACAGGGGAACGAGCAGTACTTC
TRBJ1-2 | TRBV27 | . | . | CASKPNRDPNLNYGYTF | TGTGCCAGCAAACCTAACAGGGACCCCAACCTTAACTATGGCTACACCTTC
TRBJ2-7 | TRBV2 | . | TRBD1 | CASSAGTGGKEYF | TGTGCCAGCAGTGCTGGGACAGGGGGGAAGGAGTACTTC
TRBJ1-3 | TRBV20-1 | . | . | CSARDRGLSGNTIYF | TGCAGTGCTAGAGACAGGGGTCTCTCTGGAAACACCATATATTTT
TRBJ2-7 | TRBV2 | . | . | CASRPQTPYEQYF | TGTGCCAGCAGACCTCAGACCCCCTACGAGCAGTACTTC
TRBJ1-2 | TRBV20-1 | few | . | CSAPTGYGYTF | TGCAGTGCGCCGACAGGCTATGGCTACACCTTC
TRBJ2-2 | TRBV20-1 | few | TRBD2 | CSARTTSGRTGELFF | TGCAGTGCTAGAACGACTAGCGGGAGAACCGGGGAGCTGTTTTTT
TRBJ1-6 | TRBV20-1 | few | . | CITSSSYNSPLHF | TGCATCACGTCGAGCTCCTATAATTCACCCCTCCACTTT
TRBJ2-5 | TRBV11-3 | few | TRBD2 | CASSPASFAGGETQYF | TGTGCCAGCAGCCCTGCCAGTTTTGCGGGAGGGGAGACCCAGTACTTC
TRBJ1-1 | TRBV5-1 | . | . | CASSLGLGSDTEAFF | TGCGCCAGCAGTTTAGGTCTAGGGTCGGACACTGAAGCTTTCTTT
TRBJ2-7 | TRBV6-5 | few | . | CASSYSPVPSYEQYF | TGTGCCAGCAGTTACTCTCCGGTTCCCTCCTACGAGCAGTACTTC
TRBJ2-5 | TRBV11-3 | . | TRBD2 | CASSFSLAGDETQYF | TGTGCCAGCAGCTTCTCTCTAGCGGGAGATGAGACCCAGTACTTC
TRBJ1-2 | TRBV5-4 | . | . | CASSPGTLANYGYTF | TGTGCCAGCAGCCCTGGGACGTTAGCTAACTATGGCTACACCTTC
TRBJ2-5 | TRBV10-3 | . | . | CAISESYSIAEQETQYF | TGTGCCATCAGTGAATCGTACTCGATCGCGGAACAAGAGACCCAGTACTTC
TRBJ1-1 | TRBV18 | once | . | CASSPNTEAFF | TGTGCCAGCTCACCAAACACTGAAGCTTTCTTT
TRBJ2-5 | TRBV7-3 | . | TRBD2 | CASSLGGWGETQYF | TGTGCCAGCAGCCTGGGGGGGTGGGGAGAGACCCAGTACTTC
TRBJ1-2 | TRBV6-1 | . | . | CASSPTGTNYGYTF | TGTGCCAGCAGCCCGACGGGGACCAACTATGGCTACACCTTC
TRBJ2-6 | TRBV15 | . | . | CATSRVRAGANVLTF | TGTGCCACCAGCAGAGTCAGGGCTGGGGCCAACGTCCTGACTTTC
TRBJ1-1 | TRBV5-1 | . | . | CASSLWDGNTEAFF | TGCGCCAGCAGCTTGTGGGACGGGAACACTGAAGCTTTCTTT
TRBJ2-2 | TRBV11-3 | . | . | CASSFPLGQGRTGELFF | TGTGCCAGCAGCTTCCCCCTGGGGCAGGGTCGCACCGGGGAGCTGTTTTTT
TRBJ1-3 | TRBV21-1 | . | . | CASSGPVTGHSGNTIYF | TGTGCCAGCAGCGGCCCCGTGACTGGACACTCTGGAAACACCATATATTTT
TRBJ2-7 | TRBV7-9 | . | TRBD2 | CASRLASGGTYEQYF | TGTGCCAGCAGGTTAGCTAGCGGGGGGACCTACGAGCAGTACTTC
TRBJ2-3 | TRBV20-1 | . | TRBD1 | CSALLDRDPHTQYF | TGCAGTGCCCTCCTGGACAGGGACCCCCACACGCAGTATTTT
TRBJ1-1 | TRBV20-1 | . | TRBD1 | CSARDHRQGSITEAFF | TGCAGTGCTAGAGACCACCGACAGGGGTCGATCACTGAAGCTTTCTTT
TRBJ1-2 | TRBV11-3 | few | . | CASSRQGAGYTF | TGTGCCAGCAGCCGTCAAGGAGCAGGCTACACCTTC
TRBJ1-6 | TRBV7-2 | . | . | CASSLDGSPLHF | TGTGCCAGCAGCTTAGATGGATCACCCCTCCACTTT
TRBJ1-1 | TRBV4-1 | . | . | CASRGMSLGGRNTEAFF | TGCGCCAGCAGGGGAATGAGTTTGGGCGGCCGGAACACTGAAGCTTTCTTT
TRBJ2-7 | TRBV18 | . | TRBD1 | CASSRDSFYEQYF | TGTGCCAGCTCCCGGGACAGCTTCTACGAGCAGTACTTC
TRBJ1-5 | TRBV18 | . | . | CASSPRRTEPQPQHF | TGTGCCAGCTCACCACGAAGGACCGAGCCTCAGCCCCAGCATTTT
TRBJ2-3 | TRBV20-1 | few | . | CSASPSTDTQYF | TGCAGTGCTTCACCATCCACAGATACGCAGTATTTT
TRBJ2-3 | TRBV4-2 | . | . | CASSPTVVTSTDTQYF | TGTGCCAGCAGCCCTACGGTTGTAACTAGCACAGATACGCAGTATTTT
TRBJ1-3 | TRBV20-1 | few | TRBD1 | CSAMTGSGNTIYF | TGCAGTGCCATGACAGGGTCGGGAAACACCATATATTTT
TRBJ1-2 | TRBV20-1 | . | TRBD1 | CSAGTGSKGYTF | TGCAGTGCTGGGACAGGGAGCAAAGGCTACACCTTC
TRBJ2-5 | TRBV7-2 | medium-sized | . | CASSLVAAQETQYF | TGTGCCAGCAGCTTAGTAGCAGCTCAAGAGACCCAGTACTTC
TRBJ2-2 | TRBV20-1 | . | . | CSARSQRRSNTGELFF | TGCAGTGCTAGGTCTCAGCGGCGCTCGAACACCGGGGAGCTGTTTTTT
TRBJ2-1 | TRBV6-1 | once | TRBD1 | CASSDPTGARPWGNEQFF | TGTGCCAGCAGTGACCCGACAGGGGCCCGACCGTGGGGCAATGAGCAGTTCTTC
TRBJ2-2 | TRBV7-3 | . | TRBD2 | CASSQSGGAYTGELFF | TGTGCCAGCAGCCAAAGCGGGGGGGCGTATACCGGGGAGCTGTTTTTT
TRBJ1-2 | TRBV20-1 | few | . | CSASAAMTTGYGYTF | TGCAGTGCTAGTGCAGCCATGACCACTGGCTATGGCTACACCTTC
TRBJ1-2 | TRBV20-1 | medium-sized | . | CSARDQTNYGYTF | TGCAGTGCTAGAGACCAGACTAACTATGGCTACACCTTC
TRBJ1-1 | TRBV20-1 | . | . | CSARDATRRTEAFF | TGCAGTGCTAGAGACGCCACCAGAAGGACTGAAGCTTTCTTT
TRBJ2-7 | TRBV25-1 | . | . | CASSEWARGDEQYF | TGTGCCAGCAGTGAATGGGCCAGGGGGGACGAGCAGTACTTC